This TCR beta chain was profiled in a study of glioma-infiltrating T cells listed by TCRdb under 2016. The study in broad terms: The low-grade gliomas were WHO grade II oligodendrogliomas or astrocytomas, while the glioblastomas were WHO grade IV tumors sampled at initial diagnosis rather than at recurrent diagnosis. Glioma patients received dexamethasone for six or fewer days before surgery. The paired cohort comprised three low-grade glioma patients, about eight primary glioblastoma patients and three non-glioma patients contributing non-neoplastic brain tissue. To measure divergence between tissue and blood T-cell populations, each tissue-infiltrating repertoire was compared with the peripheral blood repertoire of the same patient. TCR alpha- and beta-chain repertoires were sequenced from glioma tissue, non-neoplastic brain tissue and matched peripheral blood mononuclear cells. For blood libraries, the target was roughly 4- to 11-fold sequencing coverage of 1 million or so peripheral T cells.

Immediately after resection, surgical brain or tumor specimens were cryofrozen in liquid nitrogen, with peripheral blood cells collected concurrently. Worth noting for this clonotype: The clone's antigen remains unknown. The record has no base qualities; no much larger clone is one base away.

TCR alpha and beta CDR3 regions were amplified with the iRepertoire nested amplicon-rescue multiplex PCR (arm-PCR) platform from RNA. The input for one-step reverse transcription and amplification was about 95-450 ng of either tissue mRNA or PBMC total RNA. Following bead purification, Illumina adapters were added by a secondary multiplex PCR, and the libraries were gel-purified between 200 and 400 bp. Demultiplexing relied on internal 6-nucleotide barcodes carried by the libraries. Libraries were sequenced on an Illumina MiSeq with 2x220 or 2x250 nucleotide paired-end reads. In the authors' own workflow: Paired reads were merged using FLASH 1.2.11 and were aligned to the GRCh37 human genome using BWA-MEM, after which TRA and TRB reads were extracted. V and J assignment used an IMGT-derived reference of cassette sequences and CDR3 motifs that included pseudogenes. Reads were translated in three frames, and productive CDR3s were defined as those with a C...FGXG motif and no stop codons. Unique combinations of V-J cassette pair and CDR3 amino acid sequence were defined as clonotypes. Reads were filtered by Hamming distance, with the threshold set by the sequence error rate of each sample in mapped regions. TCRdb reanalyzed the raw reads on its own, using fastp at Q25 for trimming and MiXCR for clone calling, and kept in-frame beta chains. Entries that share a CDR3 protein sequence are merged under the most common genes and DNA. The authors' filters were not applied to this entry. The sample records more than 300,000 distinct CDR3 sequences, around 45% of which are singletons. The top ten clones comprise more than 10% of the sample.

The paper's findings and limits, for the study overall: VJ-independent divergence between tissue and blood was below expectation in non-neoplastic patients but above expectation in all gliomas, especially low-grade gliomas. Group comparisons were based on small numbers of patients: three non-neoplastic, three low-grade glioma and roughly 8 glioblastoma patients. Tissue and blood shared very few CDR3 sequences, a result attributed to high CDR3 diversity and limited sampling. Patients with low tissue-blood divergence were marked by a signature set of shared blood CDR3 motifs, and that set was depleted in highly divergent patients.

Taken from the germline V gene, the CDR1 and CDR2 loops are SGHDN and FVKESK. V is reduced by 3 bases and J by 8 bases, leaving a spacing of 16 bases between them. From the cysteine through the phenylalanine, the CDR3 covers 14 amino acids. The sequence is cut down to CDR3 DNA, 42 bases in frame from base 1. This sequence originates from a human donor with low-grade glioma or glioblastoma, undergoing nonglioma brain surgery, or in good health (not recorded which). Sequenced: glioma tissue, nonneoplastic brain tissue, or PBMCs (not recorded which). Rearrangement joined TRBV14 to TRBJ1-2; no D segment can be confidently identified. The DNA is TGTGCCAGCAGCCAGTTACACGGCCGGGGAGGCTACACCTTC. Translation gives CASSQLHGRGGYTF.